The 19 T cell receptor beta chains given below trace back to one sample, sequenced in a study of cytomegalovirus exposure and HLA in healthy donors. It was with 60 Vbeta and 13 Jbeta primers that the PCR ran. Clones were read by immunoSEQ multiplex PCR, and TCRdb kept only the in-frame ones, dropping some. The repertoire holds about 82,000 clones, with more than 65% as singletons. Specimen: PBMCs. Every receptor here comes from a man aged 70-80 years in good health and CMV-seropositive.

The chain combines TRBV2 with TRBJ2-3, with D unresolved. Trimming pared 0 bases from V and 0 bases from J, leaving 10 bases between. CDR1 is SNHLY, CDR2 FYNNEI, per germline. This CDR3 spans 16 amino acids. CDR3: CASSEALSSSTDTQYF. The CDR3 coding sequence is TGTGCCAGCAGTGAAGCGCTATCCTCTAGCACAGATACGCAGTATTTT.

The gene calls are TRBV6-6 and TRBJ2-5; the D is unclear. Germline V gene data show CDR1 as MNHNY and CDR2 as SVGAGI (reference sequence). Trimming took off 4 bases at V and 5 bases at J, with 8 bases between the two ends. The CDR3 has 12 residues. In nucleotides, the CDR3 is TGTGCCAGCAGTTTCAACCGGGAGACCCAGTACTTC. It codes for CASSFNRETQYF.

This clone came up a few times. This chain uses TRBV5-8 with TRBJ2-3, with 8 bases matching TRBD2. This CDR3 has 15 amino acids. The trim removed 4 bases at V and 9 bases at J, leaving 13 bases unmatched. In germline, CDR1 is SGHTS, CDR2 YDEGEE. The CDR3 spells CASSLTSGLTMTQYF. DNA of the CDR3: TGTGCCAGCAGCCTCACTAGCGGACTCACAATGACGCAGTATTTT.

V gene TRBV11-2 combines with J gene TRBJ1-1; D is undetermined. The CDR3 length is 14 residues. V dropped 2 bases and J dropped 1 base, with 8 bases sitting between them. Germline-derived CDR1 and CDR2 are SGHAT and FQNNGV. CDR3 sequence: CASSLSLQNTEAFF. Here the CDR3 DNA reads TGTGCCAGCAGCTTATCATTACAGAACACTGAAGCTTTCTTT.

The chain is built from TRBV6-6 and TRBJ1-1; a possible D gene is TRBD1 (5 bases). The germline CDR1 and CDR2 sequences are MNHNY and SVGAGI (reference sequence). The ends were cut back, 2 bases at V and 6 bases at J, with 16 bases in the middle. The CDR3 spans 15 residues. CDR3 nucleotide sequence: TGTGCCAGCAGTTACATCCAGGCAGCAGGGTCTGAAGCTTTCTTT. Its protein is CASSYIQAAGSEAFF.

This sequence joins TRBV7-3 and TRBJ2-7; 15 bases are shared with TRBD2. The CDR3 is made up of 15 amino acids. Trimming took 3 bases from V and 3 from J; bases not matched to a gene: 0. Germline V gene data show CDR1 as SGHTA and CDR2 as FQGTGA. In DNA, the CDR3 is TGTGCCAGCAGCTTGGGACTAGCGGGAGGCTACGAGCAGTACTTC. The encoded protein is CASSLGLAGGYEQYF.

The chain joins TRBV7-2 to TRBJ2-2; tentatively, D is TRBD1 (6 bases). The length of the CDR3 is 14 residues. The V gene's germline CDR1 is SGHTA and CDR2 FQGNSA. Between the trimmed V and J ends, which lost 2 bases and 4 bases, there was a span of 8 bases. The CDR3 is CASSLRGSTGELFF. The CDR3 nucleotides read TGTGCCAGCAGCTTAAGGGGGAGCACCGGGGAGCTGTTTTTT.

V gene TRBV6-5 combines with J gene TRBJ2-7; 7 bases match TRBD2. This CDR3 spans 10 amino acids. Germline lookup yields CDR1 MNHEY and CDR2 SVGAGI. The J segment lost 7 bases and the V segment lost 8 bases, leaving 2 bases of the junction unmatched. The CDR3 region is CASPGGEQYF. DNA of the CDR3: TGTGCCAGCCCGGGGGGTGAGCAGTACTTC.

The V gene is TRBV11-2, the J gene TRBJ2-1; D is perhaps TRBD1 (6 bases). V lost 5 bases, J lost 10 bases, and 18 bases lay in between. There are 14 residues in the CDR3. Germline V gene data show CDR1 as SGHAT and CDR2 as FQNNGV. CDR3 DNA sequence: TGTGCCAGCAGCCGCGGACAGAGTCTCCAGGAGCAGTTCTTC. Translating gives CASSRGQSLQEQFF.

The chain links TRBV28 to TRBJ1-1, with D possibly matching TRBD1 (6 bases). This CDR3 has 12 amino acids. Trimming stripped 2 bases from V and 8 bases from J, with 9 bases between. The germline V gene has CDR1 MDHEN and CDR2 SYDVKM. The CDR3 reads CASSLPQGEAFF. CDR3 bases: TGTGCCAGCAGTTTACCGCAGGGGGAAGCTTTCTTT.

The J gene is TRBJ2-3, the V gene TRBV7-9; no firm D call. The CDR3 is made up of 13 amino acids. The V and J ends lost 5 bases and 4 bases respectively, with 10 bases between them. Germline V gives CDR1 SEHNR, CDR2 FQNEAQ (reference sequence). The CDR3, as DNA: TGTGCCAGCAGCCCCTATAGTGCAGATACGCAGTATTTT. It codes for CASSPYSADTQYF.

The chain is built from TRBV6-5 and TRBJ2-5, with 7 bases that match TRBD1. In germline, CDR1 is MNHEY, CDR2 SVGAGI. There are 14 residues in the CDR3. Germline trimming cut 6 bases from V and 3 bases from J; bases unmatched to any gene: 7. CDR3 amino acids: CASSYRDSKETQYF. CDR3 sequence (DNA): TGTGCCAGCAGCTACCGGGACAGCAAAGAGACCCAGTACTTC.

The chain has TRBV30 and TRBJ2-4; the D gene is possibly TRBD1 (5 bases). The CDR3 is made up of 12 amino acids. CDR1 and CDR2 (germline): GTSNPN, SVGIG (reference sequence). V gave up 2 bases and J gave up 9 bases, with 11 bases separating them. CDR3 nucleotide sequence: TGTGCCTGGAGTACCCAGGGTGGCATTCAGTACTTC. Its translation: CAWSTQGGIQYF.

This clone was counted only a few times. The CDR3 DNA is TGTGCCAGCAGCCGAATGCCTCCGGTTGATCGGTACTTC. Protein sequence: CASSRMPPVDRYF. The gene calls are TRBV5-6 and TRBJ2-4; D uncertain. CDR3 length: 13 residues. The V end lost 4 bases, the J end lost 15 bases, and 20 bases lay between the germline ends. Germline V gives CDR1 SGHDT, CDR2 YYEEEE. Together with reference TRBV5-6 and TRBJ2-4, the CDR3 gives the full variable domain: DAGVTQSPTHLIKTRGQQVTLRCSPKSGHDTVSWYQQALGQGPQFIFQYYEEEERQRGNFPDRFSGHQFPNYSSELNVNALLLGDSALYLCASSRMPPVDRYFGAGTRLSVL.

The rearrangement joins TRBV7-2 to TRBJ1-2; D not certain. Trimming took 5 bases from V and 0 from J, leaving 4 bases between them. The CDR3 is made up of 12 amino acids. Germline V lookup: CDR1 SGHTA, CDR2 FQGNSA. The CDR3 reads CASSPTNYGYTF. The CDR3 nucleotides are TGTGCCAGCAGCCCAACTAACTATGGCTACACCTTC.

This clone was detected once. The V gene is TRBV2, the J gene TRBJ2-1, with a possible D match to TRBD2 (7 bases). Germline loops: CDR1 SNHLY, CDR2 FYNNEI. The V end lost 7 bases, the J end lost 9 bases, and 16 bases lay between the germline ends. The CDR3 covers 13 residues. The CDR3 coding sequence is TGTGCCAGCACCCAAGAGAGGGGGGGTGAGCAGTTCTTC. Translating gives CASTQERGGEQFF.

The V gene is TRBV6-1, the J gene TRBJ2-1; 7 nucleotides line up with TRBD1. Trimming took 6 bases from V and 9 from J; bases not matched to a gene: 11. Germline CDR1 reads MNHNS; CDR2 reads SASEGT. The CDR3 loop spans 14 amino acids. The DNA of the CDR3 is TGTGCCAGCAGACGAGACAGGGTTGAAGGTGAGCAGTTCTTC. This encodes CASRRDRVEGEQFF.

V usage is TRBV4-1 and J usage is TRBJ2-7; D may be TRBD2 (5 bases). The CDR3 spans 15 residues. V was cut by 4 bases and J by 6 bases, with 19 bases left in between. The germline V gene encodes CDR1 MGHRA and CDR2 YSYEKL. The CDR3 DNA sequence: TGCGCCAGCAGCCGGGCCGGGATTGGCCCATCCGAGCAGTACTTC. The encoded protein is CASSRAGIGPSEQYF.

Turning to this clone: The same CDR3 can be traced to other DNA sequences in this sample. The chain employs TRBV11-2 and TRBJ2-5; D gene uncertain. CDR1 and CDR2 from the germline V gene are SGHAT and FQNNGV. The V end was cut by 2 bases, the J end by 2 bases, with 6 bases between. The CDR3 covers 13 residues. The CDR3 DNA follows: TGTGCCAGCAGCTTATCGGTTCAAGAGACCCAGTACTTC. Its protein is CASSLSVQETQYF.